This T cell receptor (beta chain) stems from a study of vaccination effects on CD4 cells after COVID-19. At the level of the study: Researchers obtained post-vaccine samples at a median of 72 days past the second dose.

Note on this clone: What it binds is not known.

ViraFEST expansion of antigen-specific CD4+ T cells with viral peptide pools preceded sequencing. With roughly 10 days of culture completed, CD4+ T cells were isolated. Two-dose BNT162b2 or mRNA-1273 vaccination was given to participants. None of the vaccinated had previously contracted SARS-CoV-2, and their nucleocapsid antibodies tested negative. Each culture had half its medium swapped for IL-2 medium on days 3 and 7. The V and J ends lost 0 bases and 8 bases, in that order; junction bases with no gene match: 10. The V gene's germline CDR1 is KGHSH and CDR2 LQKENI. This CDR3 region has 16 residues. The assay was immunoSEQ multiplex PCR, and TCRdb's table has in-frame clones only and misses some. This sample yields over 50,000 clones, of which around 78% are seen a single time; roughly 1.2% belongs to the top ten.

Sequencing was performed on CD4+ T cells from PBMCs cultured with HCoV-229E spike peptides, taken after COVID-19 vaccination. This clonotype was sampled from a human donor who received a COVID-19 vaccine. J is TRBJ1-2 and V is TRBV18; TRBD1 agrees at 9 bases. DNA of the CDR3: TGTGCCAGCTCACCACCACCGGGACAGGGTGATCAGGGCTACACCTTC. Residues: CASSPPPGQGDQGYTF. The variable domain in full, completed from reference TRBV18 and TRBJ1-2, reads NAGVMQNPRHLVRRRGQEARLRCSPMKGHSHVYWYRQLPEEGLKFMVYLQKENIIDESGMPKERFSAEFPKEGPSILRIQQVVRGDSAAYFCASSPPPGQGDQGYTFGSGTRLTVV.